This T cell receptor beta chain was sequenced in a study of CD8 T cells in ankylosing spondylitis. This clonotype appeared a few times. What it recognizes is unknown. V shed 0 bases and J 16 bases; nucleotides not matched to a gene: 4. CDR1 is MGHRA and CDR2 is YSYEKL in the germline V gene. There are 13 residues in the CDR3. One entry per CDR3 protein, called by TCRdb with MiXCR from the 5' RACE reads. The table records roughly 280,000 distinct CDR3 sequences, 20% of them present only once. Regarding the study as a whole: Significant enrichment of disease-linked clones was reportedly seen in matched ankylosing spondylitis synovial fluid. The study identified a TCR beta motif of roughly eight highly homologous variants that appeared characteristic of ankylosing spondylitis blood. Clones linked with disease were CD8+ and fairly uncommon in the peripheral blood.

The specimen sequenced was blood, either unsorted or a sorted T cell fraction (not recorded which). This chain connects TRBV4-1 to TRBJ1-6; 9 bases match TRBD1. This TCR was sampled from a male donor with ankylosing spondylitis or in good health (not recorded which). CDR3 DNA sequence: TGCGCCAGCAGCCAAGAAGGGACAGGGCGGCTCCACTTT. It is translated as CASSQEGTGRLHF.